One and the same sample provided the 14 T cell receptor beta chains below, sequenced in a study of blood T cell repertoires in COVID-19. Sequenced by immunoSEQ multiplex PCR; TCRdb stores in-frame clones only, minus some. Among approximately 180,000 clones listed, about 88% were seen once. Sequencing input: PBMCs or T cells enriched from blood (not recorded which). All receptors come from a woman aged 40 to 50 with acute COVID-19.

The chain combines TRBV19 with TRBJ1-3; tentatively, D is TRBD1 (5 bases). The V gene's germline CDR1 is LNHDA and CDR2 SQIVND (reference sequence). V was clipped by 3 bases and J by 1 base, with 10 bases between them. This CDR3 has 15 amino acids. The CDR3 DNA reads TGTGCCAGTAGTATTGCGGGGCCGTCTGGAAACACCATATATTTT. This codes for CASSIAGPSGNTIYF. The full variable domain, with the rest looked up from reference TRBV19 and TRBJ1-3, is DGGITQSPKYLFRKEGQNVTLSCEQNLNHDAMYWYRQDPGQGLRLIYYSQIVNDFQKGDIAEGYSVSREKKESFPLTVTSAQKNPTAFYLCASSIAGPSGNTIYFGEGSWLTVV.

The J gene is TRBJ1-5, the V gene TRBV10-3; D perhaps matches TRBD1 (5 bases). The V gene lost 0 bases and the J gene lost 2 bases, with 11 bases spanning the gap. Germline V gene sequence: CDR1 ENHRY, CDR2 SYGVKD. This CDR3 is built from 16 residues. DNA of the CDR3: TGTGCCATCAGTGAGTCTCCCCAGGGCGGCAATCAGCCCCAGCATTTT. Protein product: CAISESPQGGNQPQHF.

This clone showed up just a few times. This chain links TRBV2 with TRBJ1-2; D not resolved. The CDR3 is 11 residues long. Germline CDR1 SNHLY, CDR2 FYNNEI. V was shortened by 4 bases and J by 8 bases, with 8 bases between the two germline ends. The CDR3 loop reads CASSGGLGYTF. The CDR3 DNA is TGTGCCAGCAGTGGAGGATTAGGCTACACCTTC.

This clone was seen a few times. The same CDR3 arises from other DNA sequences in this sample as well. The CDR3 region is CASSLKGTRSSYEQYF. CDR3 sequence (DNA): TGTGCCAGCAGCTTAAAAGGGACTAGGAGCTCCTACGAGCAGTACTTC. The chain links TRBV13 to TRBJ2-7, with TRBD2 matching 8 bases. The V gene's germline CDR1 is PRHDT and CDR2 FYEKMQ (reference sequence). J gave up 0 bases and V 2 bases, and 6 bases lay outside the gene matches. The CDR3 consists of 16 residues.

This chain uses TRBV4-1 with TRBJ2-1, with 11 bases lining up with TRBD2. Losses at the gene ends were 1 base for V and 10 bases for J; bases not matched to a gene: 3. Germline V gives CDR1 MGHRA, CDR2 YSYEKL. The CDR3 totals 14 residues. CDR3 in DNA: TGCGCCAGCAGCCAAGGACTAGCGGGATACGAGCAGTTCTTC. Encoded protein: CASSQGLAGYEQFF.

This chain uses TRBV18 with TRBJ1-4, with a possible D match to TRBD1 (6 bases). V shed 8 bases and J shed 8 bases, with 15 bases lying between them. CDR1 is KGHSH and CDR2 is LQKENI in the germline V gene. The CDR3 runs to 13 residues. CDR3 region: CASTRDKGEKLFF. In nucleotides, the CDR3 is TGTGCCAGCACCCGGGACAAAGGCGAAAAACTGTTTTTT.

CDR3 nucleotides: TGTGCCAGCAGTTTGTTAAAGTGGGAGGGGACGGGCGAGCAGTACTTC. Its protein product is CASSLLKWEGTGEQYF. V and J are TRBV28 and TRBJ2-7, with 7 positions matching TRBD2. Germline V gives CDR1 MDHEN, CDR2 SYDVKM. The CDR3 spans 16 residues. V trimming: 3 bases; J trimming: 6 bases; junction bases outside the gene matches: 14.

CDR3 nucleotide sequence: TGTGCCAGCAGCTCCAGCGGGGTGACAGATACGCAGTATTTT. This sequence encodes CASSSSGVTDTQYF. The chain combines TRBV11-2 with TRBJ2-3, with 7 nucleotides matching TRBD2. The V and J ends lost 4 bases and 3 bases, in that order; junction bases with no gene match: 4. CDR1 is SGHAT, CDR2 FQNNGV, per germline. This CDR3 region has 14 residues.

The chain couples TRBV6-5 to TRBJ1-2; no clear D. Trimming removed 8 bases from V and 1 base from J, with 11 bases in between. Germline CDR1 and CDR2: MNHEY and SVGAGI. The CDR3 runs to 13 residues. The chain's CDR3 is CASQVGSNYGYTF. As DNA, the CDR3 is TGTGCCAGCCAGGTCGGCAGTAACTATGGCTACACCTTC.

V usage is TRBV6-1 and J usage is TRBJ1-2; D is possibly TRBD1 (6 bases). The CDR3 covers 15 residues. The germline V gene has CDR1 MNHNS and CDR2 SASEGT. V shed 2 bases and J shed 4 bases, with 14 bases lying between them. Here the CDR3 reads CASSERGKRIYGYTF. The CDR3 region has the DNA TGTGCCAGCAGTGAAAGGGGGAAAAGGATCTATGGCTACACCTTC.

The sample holds a few counts of this clone. The V call is TRBV10-3, the J call TRBJ2-5; TRBD2 agrees at 7 bases. CDR1 is ENHRY and CDR2 is SYGVKD in the germline V gene. V lost 6 bases and J lost 5; bases outside the gene matches: 6. This CDR3 has 13 residues. Here the CDR3 DNA reads TGTGCCATCAGCAGTACTAGCGAGGAGACCCAGTACTTC. Its protein product is CAISSTSEETQYF.

The sample holds one count of this clone. The rearrangement joins TRBV2 to TRBJ1-6; possibly TRBD1 for D (5 bases). The germline CDR1 and CDR2 sequences are SNHLY and FYNNEI. V dropped 6 bases and J dropped 6 bases, with 21 bases sitting between them. The CDR3 totals 17 residues. The CDR3 is CASSQNPAGRTNSPLHF. As DNA, the CDR3 is TGTGCCAGCAGCCAAAACCCCGCGGGACGGACTAATTCACCCCTCCACTTT.

The rearrangement uses TRBV3-1 (or the pseudogene TRBV3-2) and TRBJ2-7, with TRBD2 as a possible D gene (5 bases). Germline V lookup: CDR1 LGHDT, CDR2 YNNKEL (reference sequence). V lost 1 base, J lost 2 bases, and 15 bases lay in between. The CDR3 is made up of 16 amino acids. The chain's CDR3 is CASSQARGIVTYEQYF. The CDR3 nucleotides read TGTGCCAGCAGCCAAGCCCGAGGGATAGTGACCTACGAGCAGTACTTC.

V is TRBV28 and J is TRBJ2-3; the match to TRBD2 covers 10 bases. CDR1 is MDHEN and CDR2 is SYDVKM in the germline V gene. The CDR3 is made up of 14 amino acids. With V trimmed by 6 bases and J by 3 bases, 3 bases remained unmatched. Written as DNA, the CDR3 is TGTGCCAGCAGATGGACTAGCGGAACAGATACGCAGTATTTT. The encoded protein is CASRWTSGTDTQYF.